These T cell receptor beta chains were read from a single sample in a study of ipilimumab plus nivolumab after autologous stem cell transplantation. TCRdb's table, derived via immunoSEQ multiplex PCR, lists solely in-frame clones and lacks some. Of under 30,000 clones in the sample, just over 85% were seen once. The starting material was PBMCs, obtained in a trial of ipilimumab plus nivolumab as post-transplant consolidation. Source of these receptors: a male donor with diffuse large B-cell lymphoma. The conserved cysteine and the conserved F or W are not part of the CDR3 here.

v_call cdr3_aa
TRBV27 ASSYRGSNSPLH
TRBV10-3 AISAVSGANVLT
TRBV6-1 ASAKGDYSGNTIY
TRBV5-6 ASSPEGGAYEQY
TRBV7-7 ASSLDLNTEAF
TRBV29-1 SVGTVYCEQY
TRBV5-8 ASSLAAGPSSYEQY
TRBV7-2 ASSLTPGAYNEQF
TRBV5-1 ASSFRDSSTDTQY
TRBV6-4 ASSLPTSGSSYNEQF
TRBV9 ASSVVGGAGELF
TRBV18 ASSPAPGGGTEAF
TRBV7-9 ASRWDANSGNTIY
TRBV2 ASSEHRGGNQPQH
TRBV5-5 ASSLDPAAGQPQH
TRBV5-1 ASSESPGANVLT
TRBV6-5 ASSYSEQGLNTEAF
TRBV5-4 ASSLLGRGGTEAF
TRBV14 ASSQDPNNYGYT
TRBV7-9 ASRGRTSLINEQF
TRBV27 ASSSSGGYNEQF
TRBV29-1 SVDRGQGTDTQY
TRBV6-5 ASRARDPNTEAF
TRBV7-3 ASSLESSSNTGELF
TRBV7-9 ASSPGPGYT
TRBV28 ASSLSRDTQY
TRBV7-8 ASSLDKALNTEAF
TRBV5-1 ASSLLGGYTEAF
TRBV14 ASSVLAGGPRNTQY
TRBV7-2 ASSFSGGAYEQY
TRBV5-6 ASSLGATRVAT
TRBV19 ASRTSSYNSPLH
TRBV2 ASRQGATEAF
TRBV4-2 ASRPTGGGDYGYT
TRBV4-1 ASSQEETYNEQF
TRBV18 ASSRGGGGNTIY
TRBV7-2 ASSRNPGQDYGYT
TRBV29-1 SGSDRAGELF
TRBV18 ASSPKDSPTGELF
TRBV28 ASSLSPSLKGRRGNTIY
TRBV5-1 ASRFDTSSYNEQF
TRBV7-2 ASSRGGAGKEQY
TRBV6-1 ARPGQLEYGYT
TRBV19 ASSGDAVYQPQH